A selection of T cell receptor beta chains follows, all from one sample in a study of identical twins. Using its own MiXCR run on the 5' RACE reads, TCRdb lists one record per CDR3 protein. The sample holds approximately 500,000 distinct CDR3 sequences, about 15% seen once. These data were also reused for a study on yellow fever vaccine responses in identical twins.

The material sequenced was CD4+ T cells sorted from blood. Receptors originate from a woman under 30 in good health. Both conserved end residues are part of each CDR3. D genes are given only for firm matches. Clone size is given for some rows only: seen once, a few or many times, or a class if the clone is expanded.

v_call: TRBV27; cdr3_length: 14; d_call: -; clone_size: -; j_call: TRBJ2-7; cdr3_nt: TGTGCCAGCAAAGAACTGGGACCCTCCTACGAGCAGTACTTC; cdr3_aa: CASKELGPSYEQYF
v_call: TRBV7-6; cdr3_length: 14; d_call: -; clone_size: -; j_call: TRBJ2-1; cdr3_nt: TGTGCCAGCAGCTTAAGGGTAAGGGACAATGAGCAGTTCTTC; cdr3_aa: CASSLRVRDNEQFF
v_call: TRBV28; cdr3_length: 15; d_call: TRBD1; clone_size: few; j_call: TRBJ2-7; cdr3_nt: TGTGCCAGCAGTTTATGGGACAGGGACTCCTACGAGCAGTACTTC; cdr3_aa: CASSLWDRDSYEQYF
v_call: TRBV3-1; cdr3_length: 15; d_call: TRBD1; clone_size: few; j_call: TRBJ1-2; cdr3_nt: TGTGCCAGCAGCCAGGCAGCGACAGGGGGCTATGGCTACACCTTC; cdr3_aa: CASSQAATGGYGYTF
v_call: TRBV9; cdr3_length: 15; d_call: TRBD2; clone_size: few; j_call: TRBJ2-5; cdr3_nt: TGTGCCAGCAGCATTAGCGGGAGGGGTGAGGAGACCCAGTACTTC; cdr3_aa: CASSISGRGEETQYF
v_call: TRBV2; cdr3_length: 13; d_call: -; clone_size: few; j_call: TRBJ2-1; cdr3_nt: TGTGCCAGCACCTTCGGGACACCCAGTGAGCAGTTCTTC; cdr3_aa: CASTFGTPSEQFF
v_call: TRBV12-3/TRBV12-4; cdr3_length: 14; d_call: -; clone_size: few; j_call: TRBJ2-1; cdr3_nt: TGTGCCAGCAGTTTAATGGTAGCGGACAATGAGCAGTTCTTC; cdr3_aa: CASSLMVADNEQFF
v_call: TRBV5-6; cdr3_length: 16; d_call: TRBD2; clone_size: -; j_call: TRBJ2-1; cdr3_nt: TGTGCCAGCAGCTTTCGGGGGACTAGCGGGGACAATGAGCAGTTCTTC; cdr3_aa: CASSFRGTSGDNEQFF
v_call: TRBV6-1; cdr3_length: 15; d_call: -; clone_size: once; j_call: TRBJ2-5; cdr3_nt: TGTGCCAGCAGGTCCGGAGGTAGGAACCAAGAGACCCAGTACTTC; cdr3_aa: CASRSGGRNQETQYF
v_call: TRBV2; cdr3_length: 11; d_call: -; clone_size: few; j_call: TRBJ2-1; cdr3_nt: TGTGCCAGCCGGATCGGGAATGAGCAGTTCTTC; cdr3_aa: CASRIGNEQFF
v_call: TRBV28; cdr3_length: 15; d_call: -; clone_size: -; j_call: TRBJ2-2; cdr3_nt: TGTGCCAGCAGTTTATTATCCGGACAGTTCGGGGAGCTGTTTTTT; cdr3_aa: CASSLLSGQFGELFF
v_call: TRBV28; cdr3_length: 15; d_call: -; clone_size: -; j_call: TRBJ1-2; cdr3_nt: TGTGCCAGCAGTTTCACCGACAGGAGAGACTATGGCTACACCTTC; cdr3_aa: CASSFTDRRDYGYTF
v_call: TRBV20-1; cdr3_length: 17; d_call: -; clone_size: few; j_call: TRBJ2-3; cdr3_nt: TGCAGTGCTTTTAGGACTGGCGCCCGCGCGGGCACAGATACGCAGTATTTT; cdr3_aa: CSAFRTGARAGTDTQYF
v_call: TRBV6-5; cdr3_length: 14; d_call: -; clone_size: -; j_call: TRBJ2-7; cdr3_nt: TGTGCCAGCAGTTACCAGGGGGACTGGGGCGAGCAGTACTTC; cdr3_aa: CASSYQGDWGEQYF
v_call: TRBV3-1; cdr3_length: 14; d_call: TRBD1; clone_size: few; j_call: TRBJ1-1; cdr3_nt: TGTGCCAGCAGCTCCCGAGAGGGACAGATTGAAGCTTTCTTT; cdr3_aa: CASSSREGQIEAFF
v_call: TRBV2; cdr3_length: 16; d_call: TRBD1; clone_size: few; j_call: TRBJ2-1; cdr3_nt: TGTGCCAGCAGTCCGGAACACGGGACAGGGGGCGGTCAGCAGTTCTTC; cdr3_aa: CASSPEHGTGGGQQFF
v_call: TRBV14; cdr3_length: 22; d_call: TRBD1; clone_size: few; j_call: TRBJ2-1; cdr3_nt: TGTGCCAGCAGCCAAGGGCCGGGACAGGGTCCGATCGTAATAGCGGATTACAATGAGCAGTTCTTC; cdr3_aa: CASSQGPGQGPIVIADYNEQFF
v_call: TRBV20-1; cdr3_length: 12; d_call: -; clone_size: few; j_call: TRBJ2-3; cdr3_nt: TGCAGTGCTAGGCAGACTGACGATACGCAGTATTTT; cdr3_aa: CSARQTDDTQYF
v_call: TRBV7-9; cdr3_length: 14; d_call: -; clone_size: few; j_call: TRBJ2-7; cdr3_nt: TGTGCCAGCAGCTTAGGGGACTCCTTTTACGAGCAGTACTTC; cdr3_aa: CASSLGDSFYEQYF
v_call: TRBV7-9; cdr3_length: 14; d_call: TRBD2; clone_size: -; j_call: TRBJ2-7; cdr3_nt: TGTGCCAGCAGCTTAGGGACTAGCGGGAACGAGCAGTACTTC; cdr3_aa: CASSLGTSGNEQYF
v_call: TRBV5-1; cdr3_length: 13; d_call: -; clone_size: -; j_call: TRBJ1-1; cdr3_nt: TGCGCCAGCAGAGATAAACCGGGCACTGAAGCTTTCTTT; cdr3_aa: CASRDKPGTEAFF
v_call: TRBV9; cdr3_length: 15; d_call: TRBD1; clone_size: -; j_call: TRBJ2-7; cdr3_nt: TGTGCCAGCAGCGGGGGACAGACCAAATCCTACGAGCAGTACTTC; cdr3_aa: CASSGGQTKSYEQYF
v_call: TRBV24-1; cdr3_length: 13; d_call: -; clone_size: few; j_call: TRBJ2-3; cdr3_nt: TGTGCCACTCGGACAGCACACACAGATACGCAGTATTTT; cdr3_aa: CATRTAHTDTQYF
v_call: TRBV7-2; cdr3_length: 17; d_call: TRBD1; clone_size: few; j_call: TRBJ1-3; cdr3_nt: TGTGCCAGCAGCTTATGGGAGGACGGGACAGGGCGGCACACCATATATTTT; cdr3_aa: CASSLWEDGTGRHTIYF
v_call: TRBV3-1; cdr3_length: 15; d_call: -; clone_size: -; j_call: TRBJ2-5; cdr3_nt: TGTGCCAGCAGCCAAGACACGACTAGGGGGAAGACCCAGTACTTC; cdr3_aa: CASSQDTTRGKTQYF
v_call: TRBV6-5; cdr3_length: 14; d_call: TRBD1; clone_size: few; j_call: TRBJ1-1; cdr3_nt: TGTGCCAGCAGTAACCTACAGGGGGCAATTGAAGCTTTCTTT; cdr3_aa: CASSNLQGAIEAFF
v_call: TRBV6-1; cdr3_length: 17; d_call: -; clone_size: few; j_call: TRBJ2-3; cdr3_nt: TGTGCCAGTAGCTCCCTGAGCGGCGGTATGCGCACAGATACGCAGTATTTT; cdr3_aa: CASSSLSGGMRTDTQYF
v_call: TRBV10-3; cdr3_length: 13; d_call: -; clone_size: -; j_call: TRBJ1-1; cdr3_nt: TGTGCCATCTTTAGTGGGCAGGGTGGATTGGCTTTCTTT; cdr3_aa: CAIFSGQGGLAFF
v_call: TRBV10-3; cdr3_length: 13; d_call: -; clone_size: -; j_call: TRBJ1-6; cdr3_nt: TGTGCCATCAAGGAGGGCGTCGGTTCACCCCTCCACTTT; cdr3_aa: CAIKEGVGSPLHF
v_call: TRBV20-1; cdr3_length: 12; d_call: TRBD1; clone_size: few; j_call: TRBJ2-5; cdr3_nt: TGCAGTGCCACGACAGGGGGAGAGACCCAGTACTTC; cdr3_aa: CSATTGGETQYF
v_call: TRBV12-3/TRBV12-4; cdr3_length: 16; d_call: TRBD2; clone_size: -; j_call: TRBJ2-7; cdr3_nt: TGTGCCAGCAGTCTAGGACTAGCGCAAATCTCCTACGAGCAGTACTTC; cdr3_aa: CASSLGLAQISYEQYF
v_call: TRBV18; cdr3_length: 14; d_call: -; clone_size: -; j_call: TRBJ2-7; cdr3_nt: TGTGCCAGCTCACCACCATACCCCCCTTACGAGCAGTACTTC; cdr3_aa: CASSPPYPPYEQYF
v_call: TRBV3-1; cdr3_length: 14; d_call: -; clone_size: -; j_call: TRBJ2-1; cdr3_nt: TGTGCCAGCAGCCAAGAAAGGTACTACAATGAGCAGTTCTTC; cdr3_aa: CASSQERYYNEQFF
v_call: TRBV3-1; cdr3_length: 15; d_call: TRBD1; clone_size: -; j_call: TRBJ1-6; cdr3_nt: TGTGCCAGCAGCCAAGACAGGGGGGGAAATTCACCCCTCCACTTT; cdr3_aa: CASSQDRGGNSPLHF
v_call: TRBV10-3; cdr3_length: 14; d_call: TRBD2; clone_size: few; j_call: TRBJ2-5; cdr3_nt: TGTGCCATCAGGGGGGGGACCCCTGTGGAGACCCAGTACTTC; cdr3_aa: CAIRGGTPVETQYF
v_call: TRBV5-1; cdr3_length: 16; d_call: TRBD2; clone_size: few; j_call: TRBJ2-1; cdr3_nt: TGCGCCAGCAGCCAGGGACTAGCGGCCGCCTACAATGAGCAGTTCTTC; cdr3_aa: CASSQGLAAAYNEQFF
v_call: TRBV12-3/TRBV12-4; cdr3_length: 14; d_call: -; clone_size: few; j_call: TRBJ1-4; cdr3_nt: TGTGCCAGCAGTTTGGGCAGTCCTAATGAAAAACTGTTTTTT; cdr3_aa: CASSLGSPNEKLFF
v_call: TRBV11-2; cdr3_length: 18; d_call: TRBD2; clone_size: few; j_call: TRBJ2-1; cdr3_nt: TGTGCCAGCAGCTTCTTTCTTACTAGCGGGCTTCGGTACAATGAGCAGTTCTTC; cdr3_aa: CASSFFLTSGLRYNEQFF
v_call: TRBV3-1; cdr3_length: 15; d_call: TRBD2; clone_size: -; j_call: TRBJ2-7; cdr3_nt: TGTGCCTGCAGCCTGGGACTAGCGGGAGGAGACGAGCAGTACTTC; cdr3_aa: CACSLGLAGGDEQYF
v_call: TRBV12-3/TRBV12-4; cdr3_length: 15; d_call: TRBD2; clone_size: many; j_call: TRBJ2-1; cdr3_nt: TGTGCCAGCAGGGGAACTAGCGGGGGGGGGAATGAGCAGTTCTTC; cdr3_aa: CASRGTSGGGNEQFF
v_call: TRBV7-8; cdr3_length: 15; d_call: TRBD1; clone_size: -; j_call: TRBJ1-1; cdr3_nt: TGTGCCAGCAGAACTCACGGACAGGGGGCCACTGAAGCTTTCTTT; cdr3_aa: CASRTHGQGATEAFF
v_call: TRBV12-3/TRBV12-4; cdr3_length: 13; d_call: -; clone_size: many; j_call: TRBJ2-7; cdr3_nt: TGTGCCAGCAGTTTAGAAGGGGGATACGAGCAGTACTTC; cdr3_aa: CASSLEGGYEQYF
v_call: TRBV12-3/TRBV12-4; cdr3_length: 14; d_call: -; clone_size: -; j_call: TRBJ2-5; cdr3_nt: TGTGCCAGCAGTTCGGGGCAACGAGGAGAGACCCAGTACTTC; cdr3_aa: CASSSGQRGETQYF
v_call: TRBV7-8; cdr3_length: 14; d_call: -; clone_size: -; j_call: TRBJ1-1; cdr3_nt: TGTGCCAGCAGCTTACCTAACCCGAACACTGAAGCTTTCTTT; cdr3_aa: CASSLPNPNTEAFF
v_call: TRBV20-1; cdr3_length: 12; d_call: -; clone_size: -; j_call: TRBJ2-5; cdr3_nt: TGCAGTGCCGCTCTTCCCCAAGAGACCCAGTACTTC; cdr3_aa: CSAALPQETQYF
v_call: TRBV21-1; cdr3_length: 16; d_call: -; clone_size: few; j_call: TRBJ2-5; cdr3_nt: TGTGCCAGCAGCTCCCCACCGGACAGGTGCCAAGAGACCCAGTACTTC; cdr3_aa: CASSSPPDRCQETQYF
v_call: TRBV6-1; cdr3_length: 14; d_call: -; clone_size: few; j_call: TRBJ2-6; cdr3_nt: TGTGCCACCCTTTACGGTACCGGGGCCAACGTCCTGACTTTC; cdr3_aa: CATLYGTGANVLTF
v_call: TRBV5-1; cdr3_length: 15; d_call: TRBD1; clone_size: -; j_call: TRBJ1-5; cdr3_nt: TGCGCCAGCAGCTGGACAGGGGAACTAAATCAGCCCCAGCATTTT; cdr3_aa: CASSWTGELNQPQHF
v_call: TRBV29-1; cdr3_length: 13; d_call: TRBD1; clone_size: few; j_call: TRBJ2-5; cdr3_nt: TGCAGCGCCTTACAGGGGGCGCGGGAGACCCAGTACTTC; cdr3_aa: CSALQGARETQYF
v_call: TRBV3-1; cdr3_length: 15; d_call: TRBD2; clone_size: -; j_call: TRBJ2-7; cdr3_nt: TGTGCCAGCAGCTTCGGACTAGCGATCTCCTACGAGCAGTACTTC; cdr3_aa: CASSFGLAISYEQYF
v_call: TRBV3-1; cdr3_length: 15; d_call: -; clone_size: few; j_call: TRBJ2-2; cdr3_nt: TGTGCCAGCAGCCAAGGGGGCCATCTGGCCGGGGAGCTGTTTTTT; cdr3_aa: CASSQGGHLAGELFF
v_call: TRBV28; cdr3_length: 15; d_call: -; clone_size: -; j_call: TRBJ2-1; cdr3_nt: TGTGCCAGCAGGTCACGGGAACATTCCCTCTTGCGGCAGTTCTTC; cdr3_aa: CASRSREHSLLRQFF
v_call: TRBV6-2/TRBV6-3; cdr3_length: 15; d_call: -; clone_size: -; j_call: TRBJ2-3; cdr3_nt: TGTGCCAGCAGTTACTCGCGGGCCGGCACAGATACGCAGTATTTT; cdr3_aa: CASSYSRAGTDTQYF
v_call: TRBV12-3/TRBV12-4; cdr3_length: 14; d_call: -; clone_size: -; j_call: TRBJ1-6; cdr3_nt: TGTGCCAGCAGCCAGGGTCGGAATAATTCACCCCTCCACTTT; cdr3_aa: CASSQGRNNSPLHF
v_call: TRBV5-1; cdr3_length: 15; d_call: -; clone_size: many; j_call: TRBJ2-1; cdr3_nt: TGCGCCAGCAGCTTGGCCGCCGCGGGGAATAATGAGCAGTTCTTC; cdr3_aa: CASSLAAAGNNEQFF
v_call: TRBV12-3/TRBV12-4; cdr3_length: 17; d_call: -; clone_size: many; j_call: TRBJ2-7; cdr3_nt: TGTGCCAGCAGTTTGCTCCCTCCGGGACCCCACTCCTACGAGCAGTACTTC; cdr3_aa: CASSLLPPGPHSYEQYF
v_call: TRBV12-3/TRBV12-4; cdr3_length: 14; d_call: TRBD1; clone_size: -; j_call: TRBJ1-6; cdr3_nt: TGTGCCAGCAGTCCAACAGGGGTGAATTCACCCCTCCACTTT; cdr3_aa: CASSPTGVNSPLHF
v_call: TRBV7-8; cdr3_length: 15; d_call: -; clone_size: -; j_call: TRBJ2-6; cdr3_nt: TGTGCCAGCAGCTCGGGACTCTCTGGGGCCAACGTCCTGACTTTC; cdr3_aa: CASSSGLSGANVLTF